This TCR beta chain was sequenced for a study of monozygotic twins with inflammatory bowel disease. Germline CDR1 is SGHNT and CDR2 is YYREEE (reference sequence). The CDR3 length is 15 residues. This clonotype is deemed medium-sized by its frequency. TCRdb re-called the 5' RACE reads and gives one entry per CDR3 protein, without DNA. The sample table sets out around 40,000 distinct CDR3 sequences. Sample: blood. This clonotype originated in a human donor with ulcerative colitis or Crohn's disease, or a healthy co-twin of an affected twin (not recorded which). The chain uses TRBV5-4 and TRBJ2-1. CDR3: CASSLVGATYNEQFF.